This TCR beta chain stems from a study of shared clonotypes between healthy human individuals. Regarding the study as a whole: Clonotypes not shared had lower generation probabilities than those common to all four donors. Generally, naive subsets (rather than memory subsets) showed larger estimated richness.

V was pared by 2 bases and J by 5 bases, with 12 bases between. Germline CDR1 and CDR2: SEHNR and FQNEAQ (reference sequence). The CDR3 contains 14 residues. The method was immunoSEQ multiplex PCR; TCRdb's version includes in-frame clones alone and lacks a portion of them. This table has about 2.3 million clones, roughly 92% appearing once. About this clone: Its specificity is unknown.

Material: naive CD4+ T cells from PBMCs. Subset given: CD45RA+ positively selected. The rearrangement links TRBV7-9 to TRBJ1-2; perhaps TRBD1 as D (6 bases). The clonotype originates from a man aged 18 to 29 in good health. Some clones in this sample may be carry-over from other donors' samples. This CDR3 is CASSLYAGEYGYTF. DNA of the CDR3: TGTGCCAGCAGCTTATATGCAGGGGAGTATGGCTACACCTTC.